This is a list of T cell receptor beta chains from one sample in a study of OX40 agonist ivuxolimab in advanced cancers. Assay used: immunoSEQ multiplex PCR; TCRdb lists only in-frame clones, some missing. This sample yields about 48,000 clones, of which 83% are seen a single time; roughly 1.2% belongs to the top ten. The sequenced sample was CD4+ or CD8+ T cells sorted from blood, obtained in a trial of the OX40 agonist ivuxolimab. The receptor source for this set is an adult with an advanced solid tumor such as melanoma, head and neck, liver or kidney cancer. The CDR3 runs from the conserved cysteine through the conserved F or W. The D gene is left open where the match is weak. The size of a clone is reported for some rows only, either as once, few or many, or as a class for expanded clones.

V	D	J	size	DNA	CDR3
TRBV11-2	NA	TRBJ2-7	once	TGTGCCAGCAGTTGGGCCGGAGGGAATGCGTACGAGCAGTACTTC	CASSWAGGNAYEQYF
TRBV5-1	TRBD2	TRBJ2-1	NA	TGCGCCAGCAGCGAAAATCTAGCGGGGGTGAGCAATGAGCAGTTCTTC	CASSENLAGVSNEQFF
TRBV29-1	NA	TRBJ1-1	NA	TGCAGCGTTGAAGTACAGGCGAACACTGAAGCTTTCTTT	CSVEVQANTEAFF
TRBV7-9	NA	TRBJ2-6	once	TGTGCCAGCAGCCTGTGGACTATTGGGGCCAACGTCCTGACTTTC	CASSLWTIGANVLTF
TRBV6-1	NA	TRBJ1-2	NA	TGTGCCAGCAGTGAAGCGCTTCGAGGGTATGATGGCTACACCTTC	CASSEALRGYDGYTF
TRBV6-6	NA	TRBJ1-1	once	TGTGCCAGCAGGGCCCTGGGTGAAGCTTTCTTT	CASRALGEAFF
TRBV5-6	NA	TRBJ2-7	NA	TGTGCCAGCAGCTTTGCGGGCTACGAGCAGTACTTC	CASSFAGYEQYF
TRBV11-1	TRBD1	TRBJ1-6	once	TGTGCCAGCAGAGGAGAACAGGGGGCCAATTCACCCCTCCACTTT	CASRGEQGANSPLHF
TRBV7-9	TRBD1	TRBJ1-1	few	TGTGCCAGCAGCTATCGACAGGGCCCGAACACTGAAGCTTTCTTT	CASSYRQGPNTEAFF
TRBV6-4	TRBD2	TRBJ2-1	NA	TGTGCCAGCAGTGACCAGGGTAGCGGGGGCCATGAGCAGTTCTTC	CASSDQGSGGHEQFF
TRBV5-5	TRBD1	TRBJ2-5	NA	TGTGCCAGCAGCCTCCAGGGGGCGCGTTACCAAGAGACCCAGTACTTC	CASSLQGARYQETQYF
TRBV7-9	TRBD1	TRBJ1-6	NA	TGTGCCAGCAGCCCGGGACAGAATAATTCACCCCTCCACTTT	CASSPGQNNSPLHF
TRBV4-1	NA	TRBJ2-5	once	TGCGCCAGCAGCCTGGGAGGCAGGCTAGAGACCCAGTACTTC	CASSLGGRLETQYF
TRBV6-6	NA	TRBJ2-3	NA	TGTGCCAGCAGTTACGGGGCCAGGAGGGATACGCAGTATTTT	CASSYGARRDTQYF
TRBV6-5	NA	TRBJ2-3	once	TGTGCCAGCAGTCCAGCCGCCGGTACGCAGTATTTT	CASSPAAGTQYF
TRBV5-1	TRBD1	TRBJ1-2	once	TGCGCCAGCAGCTTAACAACAGGGGGCGGATATGGCTACACCTTC	CASSLTTGGGYGYTF
TRBV7-2	NA	TRBJ1-2	NA	TGTGCCAGCAGCTTATTCGGGGCGACAAGCAGCGGGTATGGCTACACCTTC	CASSLFGATSSGYGYTF
TRBV29-1	TRBD1	TRBJ2-2	NA	TGCAGCGTTGATCGTCAGGGGGCCGGGGAGCTGTTTTTT	CSVDRQGAGELFF
TRBV7-2	TRBD1	TRBJ2-3	NA	TGTGCCAGCAGCTTAGCACTTCAGACAGGGGTTTTCGCAGATACGCAGTATTTT	CASSLALQTGVFADTQYF
TRBV7-9	NA	TRBJ1-6	NA	TGTGCCAGCCAGGGATTTGTGAATTCACCCCTCCACTTT	CASQGFVNSPLHF
TRBV7-9	NA	TRBJ1-3	NA	TGTGCCAGCAGCTTAGAGGCAGGGGCTGGAAACACCATATATTTT	CASSLEAGAGNTIYF
TRBV7-6	NA	TRBJ1-6	NA	TGTGCCAGCAGCTTAGACCCCACCTATAATTCACCCCTCCACTTT	CASSLDPTYNSPLHF
TRBV5-1	TRBD2	TRBJ2-7	NA	TGCGCCAGCAGCTCCCCCATGGGGGGGAGCGAGCAGTACTTC	CASSSPMGGSEQYF
TRBV7-8	NA	TRBJ2-7	few	TGTGCCAGCAGCTTAACTAGTAGGCTAGCGTTGGACGAGCAGTACTTC	CASSLTSRLALDEQYF
TRBV25-1	TRBD2	TRBJ2-2	NA	TGTGCCAGCAGTGGAACTAGCGGGGGTTACACCGGGGAGCTGTTTTTT	CASSGTSGGYTGELFF
TRBV5-8	NA	TRBJ2-3	NA	TGTGCCAGCAGCCGCCGGGGGATCCCAACAGATACGCAGTATTTT	CASSRRGIPTDTQYF
TRBV5-1	NA	TRBJ2-5	NA	TGCGCCAGCAGCTTCTCCGGGATCCAAGAGACCCAGTACTTC	CASSFSGIQETQYF